A selection of T cell receptor beta chains follows, all from one sample in a study of blood T cell repertoires in COVID-19. The assay was immunoSEQ multiplex PCR, and TCRdb's table has in-frame clones only and misses some. Counted here are almost 35,000 clones, 75% to 90% occurring once; the ten biggest clones make up 13% to 15%. Sequencing was done on a sample of peripheral blood. The receptors come from a man aged 55 to 69 with active COVID-19. The CDR3 runs from the conserved cysteine through the conserved F or W. D genes are given only for firm matches. Clone size is stated in some rows and not others, as once, few, many or a class when expanded.

CDR3nt: TGTGCCAGCAGTTTATCGGTTGGGAACACCGGGGAGCTGTTTTTT
CDR3aa: CASSLSVGNTGELFF
d_gene: NA
j_gene: TRBJ2-2
abundance: NA
v_gene: TRBV28
len: 15

CDR3nt: TGTGCCAGCAGCCGCCTCGGACAGGCAGAGGCAAAACTGTTTTTT
CDR3aa: CASSRLGQAEAKLFF
d_gene: TRBD1
j_gene: TRBJ1-4
abundance: NA
v_gene: TRBV7-3
len: 15

CDR3nt: TGTGCCAGCAGCCCCGGGGCCCGACAGGGTAATTCACCCCTCCACTTT
CDR3aa: CASSPGARQGNSPLHF
d_gene: TRBD1
j_gene: TRBJ1-6
abundance: few
v_gene: TRBV27
len: 16

CDR3nt: TGTGCCAGTAGTATGGGACAGGGGTGGACTGAAGCTTTCTTT
CDR3aa: CASSMGQGWTEAFF
d_gene: TRBD1
j_gene: TRBJ1-1
abundance: NA
v_gene: TRBV19
len: 14

CDR3nt: TGTGCCAGCAGCTTGACCTTCAGGGTGAGTTCCTACAATGAGCAGTTCTTC
CDR3aa: CASSLTFRVSSYNEQFF
d_gene: NA
j_gene: TRBJ2-1
abundance: NA
v_gene: TRBV5-5
len: 17

CDR3nt: TGTGCCAGCAGTTTACTCTACGAGCAGTACTTC
CDR3aa: CASSLLYEQYF
d_gene: NA
j_gene: TRBJ2-7
abundance: NA
v_gene: TRBV28
len: 11

CDR3nt: TGTGCCACCCTGAGCCAGGGCCGCTCCTACGAGCAGTACTTC
CDR3aa: CATLSQGRSYEQYF
d_gene: NA
j_gene: TRBJ2-7
abundance: NA
v_gene: TRBV2
len: 14

CDR3nt: TGTGCCAGTAGTACTGTGGGGAGGATTGGCGGGGAGCTGTTTTTT
CDR3aa: CASSTVGRIGGELFF
d_gene: NA
j_gene: TRBJ2-2
abundance: once
v_gene: TRBV19
len: 15

CDR3nt: TGTGCCAGCAGCTACCCGACTGGCGGCCCCGCTGAAGCTTTCTTT
CDR3aa: CASSYPTGGPAEAFF
d_gene: NA
j_gene: TRBJ1-1
abundance: NA
v_gene: TRBV7-7
len: 15

CDR3nt: TGTGCCAGCAGCTTAGGCGTTGCAGGTCCTTCCTACAATGAGCAGTTCTTC
CDR3aa: CASSLGVAGPSYNEQFF
d_gene: NA
j_gene: TRBJ2-1
abundance: NA
v_gene: TRBV7-9
len: 17

CDR3nt: TGTGCCAGCAGTACTAGGGACTCTGGAAACACCATATATTTT
CDR3aa: CASSTRDSGNTIYF
d_gene: NA
j_gene: TRBJ1-3
abundance: once
v_gene: TRBV28
len: 14

CDR3nt: TGTGCCAGCAGCGTCCGGAGCGGAGCGAACACTGAAGCTTTCTTT
CDR3aa: CASSVRSGANTEAFF
d_gene: NA
j_gene: TRBJ1-1
abundance: once
v_gene: TRBV9
len: 15

CDR3nt: TGTGCCAGCAGCCCCCTCGCCAGGGATCAGCCCCAGCATTTT
CDR3aa: CASSPLARDQPQHF
d_gene: NA
j_gene: TRBJ1-5
abundance: NA
v_gene: TRBV7-9
len: 14

CDR3nt: TGCGCCAGCGGTCGGGGGGAGGTGGTTTACAATGAGCAGTTCTTC
CDR3aa: CASGRGEVVYNEQFF
d_gene: TRBD2
j_gene: TRBJ2-1
abundance: NA
v_gene: TRBV5-1
len: 15

CDR3nt: TGCGCCAGCAGCTTGACTATGACTAGTCGGCAGTTCTTC
CDR3aa: CASSLTMTSRQFF
d_gene: NA
j_gene: TRBJ2-1
abundance: NA
v_gene: TRBV5-1
len: 13

CDR3nt: TGTGCCAGCAGTTCTTTGGGGGGTCAAGGGTACGAGCAGTGCTTC
CDR3aa: CASSSLGGQGYEQCF
d_gene: NA
j_gene: TRBJ2-7
abundance: NA
v_gene: TRBV27
len: 15

CDR3nt: TGCGCCAGCAGCCCAGCTTGGGCTAGCGGGGGCACCGGGGAGCTGTTTTTT
CDR3aa: CASSPAWASGGTGELFF
d_gene: TRBD2
j_gene: TRBJ2-2
abundance: NA
v_gene: TRBV5-1
len: 17

CDR3nt: TGTGCCACCAGCAGAGAGTGGACCGGGACAGCTGGGACCCAGTACTTC
CDR3aa: CATSREWTGTAGTQYF
d_gene: TRBD1
j_gene: TRBJ2-5
abundance: NA
v_gene: TRBV15
len: 16

CDR3nt: TGCGCCAGCAGCTTGGCCGGGACTAGCGGATCAGAGGCGCAGTTCTTC
CDR3aa: CASSLAGTSGSEAQFF
d_gene: TRBD2
j_gene: TRBJ2-1
abundance: NA
v_gene: TRBV5-1
len: 16

CDR3nt: TGTGCCAGCAGCTATGGGGGCGTTCCAGGGGAGACCCAGTACTTC
CDR3aa: CASSYGGVPGETQYF
d_gene: NA
j_gene: TRBJ2-5
abundance: once
v_gene: TRBV7-3
len: 15

CDR3nt: TGTGCCTGGACCTCGACAGAAGAGCTCTATGGCTACACCTTC
CDR3aa: CAWTSTEELYGYTF
d_gene: NA
j_gene: TRBJ1-2
abundance: NA
v_gene: TRBV30
len: 14

CDR3nt: TGTGCCACCAGCAGAGAAAATCCAGGGGCCTATGGCTACACCTTC
CDR3aa: CATSRENPGAYGYTF
d_gene: NA
j_gene: TRBJ1-2
abundance: once
v_gene: TRBV15
len: 15

CDR3nt: TGTGCCAGCTCACGACTAGCGGGAGACCTCGATGAGCAGTTCTTC
CDR3aa: CASSRLAGDLDEQFF
d_gene: TRBD2
j_gene: TRBJ2-1
abundance: NA
v_gene: TRBV18
len: 15

CDR3nt: TGTGCCAGCGCCCTGAGGCAAATGGGCGAGCAGTACTTC
CDR3aa: CASALRQMGEQYF
d_gene: NA
j_gene: TRBJ2-7
abundance: once
v_gene: TRBV12-3/TRBV12-4
len: 13